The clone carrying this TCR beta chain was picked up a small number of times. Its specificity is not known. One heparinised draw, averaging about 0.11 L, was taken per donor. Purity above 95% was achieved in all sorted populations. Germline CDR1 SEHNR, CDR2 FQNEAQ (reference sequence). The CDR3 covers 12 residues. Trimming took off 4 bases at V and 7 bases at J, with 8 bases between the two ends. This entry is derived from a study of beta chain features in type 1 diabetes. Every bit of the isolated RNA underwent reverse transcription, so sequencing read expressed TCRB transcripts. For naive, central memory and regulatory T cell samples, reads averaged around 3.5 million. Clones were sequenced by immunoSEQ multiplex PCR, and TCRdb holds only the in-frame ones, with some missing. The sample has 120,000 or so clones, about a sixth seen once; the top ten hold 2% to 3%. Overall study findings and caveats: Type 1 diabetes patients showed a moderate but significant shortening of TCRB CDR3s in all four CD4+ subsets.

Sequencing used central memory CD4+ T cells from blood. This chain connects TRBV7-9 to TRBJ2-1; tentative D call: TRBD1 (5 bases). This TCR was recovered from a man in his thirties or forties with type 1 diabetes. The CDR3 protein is CASSSTENEQFF. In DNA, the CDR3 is TGTGCCAGCAGCTCGACAGAGAATGAGCAGTTCTTC.